The sequence of this T cell receptor (beta chain) was determined in a study of OX40 agonist ivuxolimab in advanced cancers. Study details: Mean age about 60 years, range about 23 to 80; 82.7% male. Treatment received earlier with anti-PD-1, anti-PD-L1 or anti-CTLA-4 agents was allowed, and more than 35% had some.

On this clone itself: Antigen: not known.

Study-level points and caveats: At 0.1 to 3.0 mg/kg and by week 6, clonal expansion occurred in CD4+ and CD8+ blood T cells. In CD8+ T cells, expanded clones were on average more numerous than in CD4+.

Data came from immunoSEQ multiplex PCR; TCRdb stores just in-frame clones and leaves some out. The repertoire holds some 64,000 clones, with 88% as singletons. The input for sequencing was CD4+ or CD8+ T cells sorted from blood, taken in a trial of the OX40 agonist ivuxolimab. This TCR derives from an adult with an advanced solid tumor such as melanoma, head and neck, liver or kidney cancer.

In nucleotides, the CDR3 is TGTGCCAGCAGCCCCTTATGGACAGGCCGGGAAAAACTGTTTTTT. It translates to CASSPLWTGREKLFF. The rearrangement uses TRBV7-2 and TRBJ1-4; 7 nucleotides align to TRBD1. With 5 bases clipped from V and 8 bases from J, the junction kept 11 bases outside the gene matches. Germline V gives CDR1 SGHTA, CDR2 FQGNSA. The CDR3 length is 15 residues.